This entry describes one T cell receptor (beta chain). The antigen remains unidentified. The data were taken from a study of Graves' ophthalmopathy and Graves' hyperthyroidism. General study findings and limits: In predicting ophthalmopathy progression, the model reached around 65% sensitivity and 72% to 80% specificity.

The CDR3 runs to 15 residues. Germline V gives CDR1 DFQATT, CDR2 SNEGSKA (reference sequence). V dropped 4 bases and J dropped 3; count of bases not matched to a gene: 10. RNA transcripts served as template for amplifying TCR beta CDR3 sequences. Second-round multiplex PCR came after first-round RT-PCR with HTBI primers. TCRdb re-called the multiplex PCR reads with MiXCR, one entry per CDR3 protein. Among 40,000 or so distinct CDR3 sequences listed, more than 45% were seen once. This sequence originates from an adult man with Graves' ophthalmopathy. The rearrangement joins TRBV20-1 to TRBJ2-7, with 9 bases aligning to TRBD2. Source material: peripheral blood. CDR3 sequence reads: CSANGLSGSGYEQYF. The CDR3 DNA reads TGCAGTGCTAATGGCCTTAGCGGGAGCGGCTACGAGCAGTACTTC.